This T cell receptor (beta chain) was obtained from a study of blood T cells in healthy people across ages. The second PCR ran roughly 6 to 11 cycles with a sample-barcoded 5' primer and J-beta primers. TCRdb re-called the 5' RACE reads with MiXCR, one entry per CDR3 protein. The repertoire has 700,000 to 1,000,000 distinct CDR3 sequences, around 43% of them found once; the top ten carry around 21%. The CDR3 contains 15 residues. Germline-derived CDR1 and CDR2 are LGHDT and YNNKEL (reference sequence). As for this clonotype: Compared with germline, one end of the junction differs, possibly owing to a read error.

The source material was blood. This TCR derives from a man in his sixties in good health. J is TRBJ2-3 and V is TRBV3-1; D might be TRBD1 or TRBD2, each matching 6 bases. As DNA, the CDR3 is TGTGTCAGCAGCCAAGGGGGGTCCGGCGCAGATACGCAGTATTTT. It codes for CVSSQGGSGADTQYF.